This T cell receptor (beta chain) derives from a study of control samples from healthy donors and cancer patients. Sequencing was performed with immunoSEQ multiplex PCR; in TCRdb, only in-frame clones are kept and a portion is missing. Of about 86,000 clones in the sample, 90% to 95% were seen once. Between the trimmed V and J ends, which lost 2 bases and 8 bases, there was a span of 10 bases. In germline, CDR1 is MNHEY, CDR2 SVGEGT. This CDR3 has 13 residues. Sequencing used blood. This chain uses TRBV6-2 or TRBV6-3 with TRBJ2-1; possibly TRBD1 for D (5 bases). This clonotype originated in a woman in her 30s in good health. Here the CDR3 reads CASSYGAGDEQFF. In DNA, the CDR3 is TGTGCCAGCAGTTACGGGGCCGGAGATGAGCAGTTCTTC.